This T cell receptor (beta chain) was captured by sequencing in a study of shared clonotypes between healthy human individuals. The wider study: Per donor, three plates held CD4 naive cells, three held CD4 memory, two held CD8 naive and one held CD8 memory.

About this clone: As yet, its antigen is unknown.

This CDR3 has 15 amino acids. Germline V lookup: CDR1 SGHRS, CDR2 YFSETQ. V lost 4 bases to trimming and J lost 4 bases; unmatched junction nucleotides: 6. Assay: immunoSEQ multiplex PCR; the TCRdb copy retains only in-frame clones and omits some. Among hundreds of thousands of clones, approximately 79% were seen once, and the ten largest hold around 1.6%. Whole-study results and caveats: Sequencing depth was a factor that was expected to affect clonotype sharing among donors.

Sequencing input: memory CD4+ T cells sorted from blood. The subset: CD45RA-negative fraction. The chain combines TRBV5-1 with TRBJ2-1; 9 bases match TRBD2. The clonotype was recovered from a woman aged 25-40 years in good health. The CDR3 region has the DNA TGCGCCAGCAGCATTAGCGGGAGTGGGTACAATGAGCAGTTCTTC. It specifies CASSISGSGYNEQFF.